One and the same sample provided the 26 T cell receptor beta chains below, sequenced in a study of control samples from healthy donors and cancer patients. Measured with immunoSEQ multiplex PCR; TCRdb has only the in-frame clones, and not every one. The table has approximately 86,000 clones, roughly 84% seen once. The sample consisted of blood. These receptors all come from a woman in her 40s in good health.

About this clone itself: In the same sample, other DNA sequences code for this CDR3. The chain is built from TRBV5-6 and TRBJ1-1, with 7 bases that match TRBD1. There are 14 residues in the CDR3. Germline trimming cut 1 base from V and 3 bases from J; bases unmatched to any gene: 3. CDR1 is SGHDT and CDR2 is YYEEEE in the germline V gene. CDR3 DNA sequence: TGTGCCAGCAGCTTGCGGCAGGGGGACACTGAAGCTTTCTTT. Its translation is CASSLRQGDTEAFF.

This clone was observed a handful of times. J is TRBJ1-5 and V is TRBV6-2 or TRBV6-3; TRBD1 matches 12 bases. This CDR3 spans 18 amino acids. The V segment lost 4 bases and the J segment 0 bases; nucleotides outside the gene matches: 7. The V gene's germline CDR1 is MNHEY and CDR2 SVGEGT. In DNA form, the CDR3 reads TGTGCCAGCAGTTTTACGGGACAGGGGGCTCATAGCAATCAGCCCCAGCATTTT. It specifies CASSFTGQGAHSNQPQHF.

The chain carries TRBV20-1 and TRBJ2-7, with D perhaps TRBD2 (7 bases). The CDR3 contains 11 residues. Germline values: CDR1 DFQATT, CDR2 SNEGSKA (reference sequence). V lost 6 bases and J 6 bases, leaving 12 bases between the germline ends. In DNA form, the CDR3 reads TGCAGTGCCACCCGGGGGGCCGAGCAGTACTTC. Translating gives CSATRGAEQYF.

This clone appeared a single time. V usage is TRBV7-2 and J usage is TRBJ2-7, with D tentatively TRBD2 (7 bases). V was clipped by 5 bases and J by 4 bases, with 15 bases between them. This CDR3 is built from 14 residues. Germline-derived CDR1 and CDR2 are SGHTA and FQGNSA. CDR3 in DNA: TGTGCCAGCAGCCACACGGCGGGGGCGTACGAGCAGTACTTC. Translating it yields CASSHTAGAYEQYF.

This chain links TRBV10-2 with TRBJ1-5; D call uncertain. The V gene lost 0 bases and the J gene lost 7 bases, with 7 bases spanning the gap. Germline V gives CDR1 WSHSY, CDR2 SAAADI. This CDR3 spans 13 amino acids. The CDR3 DNA sequence: TGCGCCAGCAGTGAGTCGATTGGACAGCCCCAGCATTTT. It is translated as CASSESIGQPQHF.

The V and J genes are TRBV19 and TRBJ2-5; maybe TRBD1 (5 bases). Trimming cost V 8 bases and J 1 base, with 11 bases left between them. The CDR3 covers 13 residues. The germline V gene encodes CDR1 LNHDA and CDR2 SQIVND (reference sequence). The DNA of the CDR3 is TGTGCCAGTGGGCAGGGATTCCAAGAGACCCAGTACTTC. Translated, it gives CASGQGFQETQYF.

This chain connects TRBV5-5 to TRBJ2-5, with a weak D call TRBD2 (5 bases). Trimming took off 2 bases at V and 5 bases at J, with 25 bases between the two ends. Germline V CDR1 and CDR2: SGHKS, YYEKEE (reference sequence). This CDR3 contains 18 residues. The CDR3: CASSLRGLFRGYGETQYF. DNA for the CDR3: TGTGCCAGCAGCTTACGGGGTCTATTTCGAGGGTATGGGGAGACCCAGTACTTC.

V gene TRBV5-1 combines with J gene TRBJ2-2; the match to TRBD2 covers 8 bases. There are 15 residues in the CDR3. Germline V lookup: CDR1 SGHRS, CDR2 YFSETQ. J gave up 5 bases and V 4 bases, and 7 bases lay outside the gene matches. The chain's CDR3 is CASSGTGGRTGELFF. The CDR3 region has the DNA TGCGCCAGCAGCGGGACGGGGGGGCGGACCGGGGAGCTGTTTTTT.

V and J are TRBV10-3 and TRBJ1-1; D is perhaps TRBD1 (5 bases). Trimming cost V 10 bases and J 1 base, with 16 bases left between them. The CDR3 spans 14 residues. CDR1 is ENHRY and CDR2 is SYGVKD in the germline V gene. The CDR3 is CATREGGTNTEAFF. The CDR3, as DNA: TGTGCCACCAGGGAGGGCGGAACGAACACTGAAGCTTTCTTT.

This chain links TRBV5-4 with TRBJ2-7; no firm D call. Germline V gene lookup returns CDR1 SGHNT and CDR2 YYREEE (reference sequence). This CDR3 contains 13 residues. V was trimmed by 0 bases and J by 0 bases, leaving 4 bases between them. CDR3 sequence (DNA): TGTGCCAGCAGCTTGGGTAGCTCCTACGAGCAGTACTTC. Translation gives CASSLGSSYEQYF.

V is TRBV14 and J is TRBJ2-3; D is perhaps TRBD1 or TRBD2 (5 bases each). The CDR3 sequence is 13 residues long. Trimming took 4 bases from V and 5 from J, leaving 10 bases between them. Germline CDR1 SGHDN, CDR2 FVKESK. The CDR3 loop is CASSRLGGDTQYF. In DNA, the CDR3 is TGTGCCAGCAGCCGTCTTGGGGGAGATACGCAGTATTTT.

This chain uses TRBV4-1 with TRBJ2-3, with a weak D call TRBD1 (6 bases). V lost 1 base and J 8 bases, leaving 31 bases between the germline ends. The CDR3 is made up of 20 amino acids. Germline-derived CDR1 and CDR2 are MGHRA and YSYEKL. The CDR3 DNA reads TGCGCCAGCAGCCAAGTGTCCCTGTGGAGTTCGAGGGGTGAAGGGGGTACGCAGTATTTT. This encodes CASSQVSLWSSRGEGGTQYF.

The chain has TRBV2 and TRBJ1-2, with D unresolved. V was pared by 6 bases and J by 2 bases, with 4 bases between. Germline V gene lookup returns CDR1 SNHLY and CDR2 FYNNEI. The CDR3 is made up of 11 amino acids. CDR3 sequence (DNA): TGTGCCAGCAGGGAAAACTATGGCTACACCTTC. Amino acids: CASRENYGYTF.

The sample holds a few counts of this clone. The rearrangement joins TRBV6-2 or TRBV6-3 to TRBJ1-1; D gene unclear. Per the germline V gene, CDR1 is MNHEY and CDR2 is SVGEGT. Deletions cut 2 bases from V and 5 bases from J, with 9 bases between. CDR3 length: 13 amino acids. This CDR3 is CASSYIGVTEAFF. The DNA for the CDR3 is TGTGCCAGCAGTTACATCGGGGTTACTGAAGCTTTCTTT.

The chain carries TRBV29-1 and TRBJ2-1, with TRBD1 identical over 12 bases. The germline V gene encodes CDR1 SQVTM and CDR2 ANQGSEA. With 3 bases clipped from V and 3 bases from J, the junction kept 3 bases outside the gene matches. The CDR3 contains 15 residues. The CDR3 DNA reads as TGCAGCGTTGAGGGGACAGGGGGCAACTACAATGAGCAGTTCTTC. This translates into CSVEGTGGNYNEQFF.

The chain joins TRBV6-2 or TRBV6-3 to TRBJ1-1; 10 nucleotides match TRBD1. After removal of 2 bases from V and 4 bases from J, the junction contained 4 bases not matched to a gene. CDR1 and CDR2 from the germline V gene are MNHEY and SVGEGT. This CDR3 comprises 15 residues. The CDR3 DNA follows: TGTGCCAGCAGTTACAGGACAGGGGGGGGCACTGAAGCTTTCTTT. Encoded protein: CASSYRTGGGTEAFF.

In its sample, this clone was seen once. J is TRBJ1-2 and V is TRBV12-3 or TRBV12-4; weak D call: TRBD1 (6 bases). The CDR3 covers 13 residues. V lost 5 bases, J lost 3 bases, and 10 bases lay in between. As DNA, the CDR3 is TGTGCCAGCAGTAAGGACAGCCACTATGGCTACACCTTC. It specifies CASSKDSHYGYTF.

The V gene is TRBV10-2, the J gene TRBJ2-3; 10 positions match TRBD2. The CDR3 covers 17 residues. Germline CDR1 reads WSHSY; CDR2 reads SAAADI. Unmatched junction bases numbered 14, after V lost 9 bases and J lost 2 bases. The CDR3 DNA reads as TGCGCCAGTACTAGTGGGGAAGCGGGGGGGCTCACAGATACGCAGTATTTT. Its translation: CASTSGEAGGLTDTQYF.

V and J are TRBV9 and TRBJ1-2; 9 nucleotides line up with TRBD1. The length of the CDR3 is 14 residues. The junction had 7 bases not matched to a gene; V was cut back by 3 bases and J by 7 bases. Per germline, CDR1 SGDLS and CDR2 YYNGEE. The CDR3 loop is CASSAGTGYIGYTF. CDR3 DNA sequence: TGTGCCAGCAGCGCCGGGACAGGGTATATTGGCTACACCTTC. The whole variable domain, remainder taken from reference TRBV9 and TRBJ1-2, is DSGVTQTPKHLITATGQRVTLRCSPRSGDLSVYWYQQSLDQGLQFLIQYYNGEERAKGNILERFSAQQFPDLHSELNLSSLELGDSALYFCASSAGTGYIGYTFGSGTRLTVV.

The CDR3 loop reads CASSEAYGDQGGELFF. The CDR3, as DNA: TGTGCCAGCAGTGAAGCCTATGGGGACCAAGGAGGGGAGCTGTTTTTT. V gene TRBV6-1 combines with J gene TRBJ2-2; either TRBD1 or TRBD2 may fit D (5 bases each). The V end was cut by 0 bases, the J end by 8 bases, with 16 bases between. CDR1 and CDR2 (germline): MNHNS, SASEGT. CDR3 size: 16 residues.

The V call is TRBV7-2, the J call TRBJ2-3; 7 bases line up with TRBD1. V lost 2 bases, J lost 3 bases, and 8 bases stayed unmatched. This CDR3 contains 16 residues. Germline lookup yields CDR1 SGHTA and CDR2 FQGNSA. In nucleotides, the CDR3 is TGTGCCAGCAGCTTACGCTACAGGGGCGGGACAGATACGCAGTATTTT. Translation gives CASSLRYRGGTDTQYF.

The genes are TRBV9 and TRBJ1-5; tentative D call: TRBD1 (6 bases). Germline V gene data show CDR1 as SGDLS and CDR2 as YYNGEE. CDR3 length equals 15 residues. V was shortened by 0 bases and J by 6 bases, with 13 bases between the two germline ends. CDR3 sequence reads: CASSVGRGKGQPQHF. The CDR3 DNA sequence: TGTGCCAGCAGCGTAGGAAGGGGGAAGGGTCAGCCCCAGCATTTT.

This chain joins TRBV30 and TRBJ2-5; no reliable D call. The V gene's germline CDR1 is GTSNPN and CDR2 SVGIG (reference sequence). The CDR3 sequence is 14 residues long. V dropped 0 bases and J dropped 2 bases, with 10 bases sitting between them. DNA for the CDR3: TGTGCCTGGAGTGTCGGCTGGGCGCAAGAGACCCAGTACTTC. Translated, it gives CAWSVGWAQETQYF.

The DNA of the CDR3 is TGTGCCTGGAGTTCCCTTGGGGGAGAGGGAGGCTACACCTTC. Translation: CAWSSLGGEGGYTF. The chain couples TRBV30 to TRBJ1-2; weak D call: TRBD1 (5 bases). V lost 2 bases and J lost 8, with 18 bases in between. The CDR3 is made up of 14 amino acids. Germline CDR1 and CDR2: GTSNPN and SVGIG (reference sequence).

CDR3 residues: CASRGSPSGNTIYF. Here the CDR3 DNA reads TGTGCCAGCAGGGGCTCCCCCTCTGGAAACACCATATATTTT. The chain combines TRBV7-2 with TRBJ1-3; no reliable D call. Germline lookup yields CDR1 SGHTA and CDR2 FQGNSA. This CDR3 has 14 residues. The ends were cut back, 6 bases at V and 0 bases at J, with 9 bases in the middle.

The chain uses TRBV9 and TRBJ2-3; 14 positions match TRBD2. Unmatched junction bases numbered 0, after V lost 0 bases and J lost 3 bases. Germline CDR1 is SGDLS and CDR2 is YYNGEE. This CDR3 is 16 amino acids long. The CDR3 coding sequence is TGTGCCAGCAGCGTAGGGACTAGCGGGGGGACAGATACGCAGTATTTT. This gives the protein CASSVGTSGGTDTQYF.